Presented here are 30 T cell receptor beta chains from one specimen sequenced in a study of cytomegalovirus exposure and HLA in healthy donors. PCR amplification relied on 60 Vbeta primers (plus 13 Jbeta primers). Profiling relied on immunoSEQ multiplex PCR, and the TCRdb table lists in-frame clones only, not all of them. The table includes about 150,000 clones, less than 85% detected once. Sequencing was done on a sample of PBMCs. Source of these receptors: a woman between 50 and 59 years old in good health and CMV-seropositive.

This clone was seen many times. This chain connects TRBV30 to TRBJ2-2; tentatively, D is TRBD2 (6 bases). Deletions cut 0 bases from V and 9 bases from J, with 8 bases between. Germline V lookup: CDR1 GTSNPN, CDR2 SVGIG (reference sequence). The CDR3 runs 12 residues. In nucleotides, the CDR3 is TGTGCCTGGAGTGTAGGAGGGTGGGAGCTGTTTTTT. This sequence encodes CAWSVGGWELFF.

The V gene is TRBV5-6, the J gene TRBJ1-2; D gene uncertain. Trimming stripped 0 bases from V and 9 bases from J, with 12 bases between. The CDR3 loop spans 13 amino acids. Germline CDR1 and CDR2: SGHDT and YYEEEE. In DNA, the CDR3 is TGTGCCAGCAGCTTGGGAGGTGGAATGAGCTACACCTTC. Encoded protein: CASSLGGGMSYTF. The full variable domain, rest sourced from reference TRBV5-6 and TRBJ1-2, is DAGVTQSPTHLIKTRGQQVTLRCSPKSGHDTVSWYQQALGQGPQFIFQYYEEEERQRGNFPDRFSGHQFPNYSSELNVNALLLGDSALYLCASSLGGGMSYTFGSGTRLTVV.

The chain recombines TRBV19 with TRBJ1-5; D possibly corresponds to TRBD1 (6 bases). Germline loops: CDR1 LNHDA, CDR2 SQIVND (reference sequence). CDR3 size: 14 residues. Trimming removed 4 bases from V and 4 bases from J, with 11 bases in between. CDR3 loop: CASSTGQRNQPQHF. The CDR3 nucleotides read TGTGCCAGTAGTACCGGACAGAGGAATCAGCCCCAGCATTTT.

The chain couples TRBV4-2 to TRBJ1-6; D possibly corresponds to TRBD1 (6 bases). V was clipped by 0 bases and J by 1 base, with 22 bases between them. Per germline, CDR1 LGHNA and CDR2 YNFKEQ. CDR3 length: 21 amino acids. CDR3 bases: TGTGCCAGCAGCCAAGAGGGAAGGGGGGGCAGGGGTTTATCCTATAATTCACCCCTCCACTTT. This encodes CASSQEGRGGRGLSYNSPLHF.

This chain uses TRBV5-1 with TRBJ1-4; D gene ambiguous. Germline assignment: CDR1 SGHRS and CDR2 YFSETQ. V gave up 3 bases and J gave up 7 bases, with 19 bases separating them. The CDR3 is made up of 16 amino acids. The CDR3 region has the DNA TGCGCCAGCAGCTCCCGACCGGCAGATACGGGTGAAAAACTGTTTTTT. It translates to CASSSRPADTGEKLFF.

The chain joins TRBV19 to TRBJ1-4, with D perhaps matching TRBD1 (6 bases). Looked up from germline, CDR1 is LNHDA and CDR2 is SQIVND (reference sequence). This CDR3 spans 15 amino acids. V was shortened by 4 bases and J by 0 bases, with 9 bases between the two germline ends. CDR3 bases: TGTGCCAGTAGTACTCGACAGGCAACTAATGAAAAACTGTTTTTT. Translation gives CASSTRQATNEKLFF.

This chain uses TRBV7-8 with TRBJ2-7, with D maybe TRBD1 (6 bases). The V and J ends lost 2 bases and 1 base respectively, with 21 bases between them. This CDR3 has 18 residues. The germline V gene has CDR1 SGHVS and CDR2 FQNEAQ. The CDR3 loop is CASSLPQPTGSRSYEQYF. Written as DNA, the CDR3 is TGTGCCAGCAGCTTACCTCAACCTACAGGGAGTCGTTCCTACGAGCAGTACTTC.

The chain employs TRBV12-5 and TRBJ2-5, with TRBD1 matching 8 bases. Gene TRBJ2-7 matches the end of the DNA better, so the J call may be wrong. Germline CDR1 LGHNT, CDR2 FRNRAP. The CDR3 runs to 15 residues. The chain's CDR3 is CASGLESTGVYEQYF. DNA for the CDR3: TGTGCTAGTGGTTTGGAATCGACAGGGGTCTACGAGCAGTACTTC.

This chain uses TRBV19 with TRBJ1-5; D remains unclear. Trimming pared 7 bases from V and 1 base from J, leaving 14 bases between. In germline, CDR1 is LNHDA, CDR2 SQIVND (reference sequence). This CDR3 spans 15 amino acids. CDR3 sequence reads: CASTPWRESNQPQHF. The CDR3, as DNA: TGTGCCAGTACCCCATGGCGGGAAAGCAATCAGCCCCAGCATTTT.

The chain combines TRBV5-1 with TRBJ1-4; D uncertain. The CDR3 runs 15 residues. V was clipped by 1 base and J by 0 bases, with 7 bases between them. Germline V gene lookup returns CDR1 SGHRS and CDR2 YFSETQ. The CDR3 here is CASSLQSATNEKLFF. In DNA form, the CDR3 reads TGCGCCAGCAGCTTGCAGAGCGCAACTAATGAAAAACTGTTTTTT.

The rearrangement uses TRBV7-9 and TRBJ2-3; 8 nucleotides agree with TRBD2. From germline, CDR1 is SEHNR and CDR2 FQNEAQ (reference sequence). V lost 2 bases to trimming and J lost 1 base; unmatched junction nucleotides: 5. The CDR3 contains 16 residues. The CDR3 coding sequence is TGTGCCAGCAGCTTACGAGCGGGGGCCCGCACAGATACGCAGTATTTT. The encoded protein is CASSLRAGARTDTQYF.

This clone has more than one count but fewer than ten. The genes are TRBV21-1 and TRBJ1-2; the table's D call of TRBD1 was not tested on the DNA. TRBV21-1 is assigned pseudogene status. The CDR3 runs 14 residues. CDR3 in amino acids: CASGSFGEGDGYTF. CDR3 bases: TGTGCCAGCGGGTCCTTCGGAGAGGGGGATGGCTACACCTTC.

The chain recombines TRBV27 with TRBJ2-2; 11 bases map to TRBD2. V trimming: 5 bases; J trimming: 9 bases; junction bases outside the gene matches: 11. CDR1 is MNHEY, CDR2 SMNVEV, per germline (reference sequence). This CDR3 region has 16 residues. CDR3 sequence (DNA): TGTGCCAGCAGTACCATAGCGGGGGGGCGGTTTAGGGAGCTGTTTTTT. Translating it yields CASSTIAGGRFRELFF.

This clone was detected a few times. CDR3 bases: TGTGCCAGCAGTTACTACTCCCGGGGGGGAACCTACGAGCAGTACTTC. It encodes CASSYYSRGGTYEQYF. This sequence joins TRBV6-5 and TRBJ2-7, with TRBD2 matching over 8 bases. There are 16 residues in the CDR3. CDR1 and CDR2 (germline): MNHEY, SVGAGI. V gave up 1 base and J gave up 2 bases; unmatched junction bases: 7.

CDR3 residues: CASRVTGAHEQFF. The CDR3 nucleotides are TGTGCCAGCAGAGTTACAGGGGCCCATGAGCAGTTCTTC. This chain uses TRBV2 with TRBJ2-1, with 7 positions matching TRBD1. Germline V lookup: CDR1 SNHLY, CDR2 FYNNEI. The ends lost 6 bases at V and 8 bases at J; junction bases unmatched: 7. The CDR3 is 13 amino acids.

The J gene is TRBJ1-5, the V gene TRBV19; D is possibly TRBD1 (5 bases). The germline gives CDR1 LNHDA, CDR2 SQIVND (reference sequence). Trimming took 7 bases from V and 1 from J, leaving 17 bases between them. The CDR3 runs to 16 residues. The CDR3 is CASTIGGGNSNQPQHF. DNA for the CDR3: TGTGCCAGTACCATCGGGGGGGGGAACAGCAATCAGCCCCAGCATTTT.

The V gene is TRBV4-1, the J gene TRBJ2-2; the match to TRBD1 covers 7 bases. V shed 5 bases and J 6 bases; nucleotides not matched to a gene: 9. This CDR3 region has 15 residues. The germline gives CDR1 MGHRA, CDR2 YSYEKL. The CDR3 DNA is TGCGCCAGCAGCTCCTCGACAGGGTGGGCCGGGGAGCTGTTTTTT. Encoded protein: CASSSSTGWAGELFF.

This chain connects TRBV5-8 to TRBJ1-6; D remains ambiguous. Germline loops: CDR1 SGHTS, CDR2 YDEGEE. The CDR3 sequence is 11 residues long. The ends were cut back, 0 bases at V and 15 bases at J, with 7 bases in the middle. CDR3 loop: CASSLEVSLHF. The DNA for the CDR3 is TGTGCCAGCAGCTTGGAAGTTAGCCTCCACTTT.

CDR3 sequence reads: CASSPTGSPNYGYTF. In DNA, the CDR3 is TGCGCCAGCAGCCCGACAGGATCTCCTAACTATGGCTACACCTTC. V gene TRBV4-3 combines with J gene TRBJ1-2; D might be TRBD1 (6 bases). CDR3 size: 15 residues. V gave up 4 bases and J gave up 0 bases, with 12 bases separating them. The V gene's germline CDR1 is LGHNA and CDR2 YSLEER.

V usage is TRBV10-2 and J usage is TRBJ1-5; no clear D gene. CDR1 is WSHSY, CDR2 SAAADI, per germline. With 3 bases removed from V and 3 bases from J, the gap between germline ends came to 6 bases. CDR3 size: 13 residues. Written as DNA, the CDR3 is TGCGCCAGCAGTGAAAGCTTCAATCAGCCCCAGCATTTT. Protein product: CASSESFNQPQHF.

This rearrangement joins TRBV11-2 to TRBJ1-1, with 10 bases aligning to TRBD1. From germline, CDR1 is SGHAT and CDR2 FQNNGV. J lost 5 bases, V lost 6 bases, and 15 bases had no gene match. This CDR3 comprises 17 residues. In DNA form, the CDR3 reads TGTGCCAGCAGACGATTTACCGGGACAGGGGAGAGAACTGAAGCTTTCTTT. Protein product: CASRRFTGTGERTEAFF.

The genes are TRBV5-1 and TRBJ2-1, with D possibly matching TRBD2 (5 bases). From germline, CDR1 is SGHRS and CDR2 YFSETQ. Trimming shortened V by 2 bases and J by 0 bases, and 9 bases separated the two germline ends. The CDR3 has 15 residues. The CDR3 is CASSFGLSSYNEQFF. CDR3 nucleotide sequence: TGCGCCAGCAGCTTCGGACTGAGCTCCTACAATGAGCAGTTCTTC.

This clone appeared a few times. The rearrangement uses TRBV4-3 and TRBJ2-3; 8 bases align to TRBD2. There are 16 residues in the CDR3. V shed 0 bases and J 2 bases; nucleotides not matched to a gene: 4. Looked up from germline, CDR1 is LGHNA and CDR2 is YSLEER. CDR3 sequence: CASSQDRGGLTDTQYF. The DNA of the CDR3 is TGCGCCAGCAGCCAAGATCGGGGGGGCCTCACAGATACGCAGTATTTT.

Turning to this clone: An end of the junction differs from the germline gene, which may be a read error. This chain connects TRBV10-2 to TRBJ2-2, with 7 bases lining up with TRBD2. Germline CDR1 and CDR2: WSHSY and SAAADI. This CDR3 is built from 11 residues. For the CDR3, the DNA is TGCGCCAGCAACTTGGCGGGGGAGCTGGTTTTT. It yields the protein CASNLAGELVF.

The chain uses TRBV7-8 and TRBJ1-6, with D maybe TRBD1 (5 bases). Germline CDR1 and CDR2: SGHVS and FQNEAQ. This CDR3 has 15 amino acids. The V end lost 4 bases, the J end lost 4 bases, and 11 bases lay between the germline ends. The CDR3 coding sequence is TGTGCCAGCAGCTATACGACAGATTATAATTCACCCCTCCACTTT. Protein sequence: CASSYTTDYNSPLHF.

CDR3 sequence reads: CASSPQTGVGNTIYF. The CDR3 DNA reads as TGTGCCAGCTCACCCCAGACAGGGGTAGGAAACACCATATATTTT. The chain couples TRBV18 to TRBJ1-3, with TRBD1 identical over 8 bases. This CDR3 has 15 residues. Trimming took 3 bases from V and 4 from J; bases not matched to a gene: 5. Per the germline V gene, CDR1 is KGHSH and CDR2 is LQKENI.

The gene calls are TRBV29-1 and TRBJ1-2; 7 bases match TRBD1. This CDR3 comprises 14 residues. Trimming cost V 3 bases and J 4 bases; bases outside gene matches: 8. CDR1 and CDR2 (germline): SQVTM, ANQGSEA. CDR3 bases: TGCAGCGTTGAGGGGACAGAAGAACTCTATGGCTACACCTTC. Translation gives CSVEGTEELYGYTF.

V is TRBV4-3 and J is TRBJ2-2; 16 bases match TRBD2. Trimming took 1 base from V and 7 from J; bases not matched to a gene: 6. The CDR3 is 18 amino acids. Per the germline V gene, CDR1 is LGHNA and CDR2 is YSLEER. In DNA, the CDR3 is TGCGCCAGCAGCCAAGGTGGGACTAGCGGGGGGGCCTTCGGGGAGCTGTTTTTT. Translation: CASSQGGTSGGAFGELFF.

V is TRBV28 and J is TRBJ2-3; 13 bases align to TRBD2. Germline-derived CDR1 and CDR2 are MDHEN and SYDVKM. V lost 6 bases to trimming and J lost 4 bases; unmatched junction nucleotides: 7. The CDR3 runs 16 residues. In DNA, the CDR3 is TGTGCCAGCAGCCAAACTAGCGGGGGGGCCCCAGATACGCAGTATTTT. This sequence encodes CASSQTSGGAPDTQYF.

The DNA for the CDR3 is TGTGCCAGCAGCCCCGCGAGGGAGGATGGCTACACCTTC. Residues: CASSPAREDGYTF. The chain uses TRBV7-9 and TRBJ1-2; the D is unclear. CDR3 length equals 13 residues. The V gene's germline CDR1 is SEHNR and CDR2 FQNEAQ (reference sequence). V was shortened by 5 bases and J by 6 bases, with 13 bases between the two germline ends. Using reference TRBV7-9 and TRBJ1-2 for the parts outside the CDR3, the full variable domain is DTGVSQNPRHKITKRGQNVTFRCDPISEHNRLYWYRQTLGQGPEFLTYFQNEAQLEKSRLLSDRFSAERPKGSFSTLEIQRTEQGDSAMYLCASSPAREDGYTFGSGTRLTVV.